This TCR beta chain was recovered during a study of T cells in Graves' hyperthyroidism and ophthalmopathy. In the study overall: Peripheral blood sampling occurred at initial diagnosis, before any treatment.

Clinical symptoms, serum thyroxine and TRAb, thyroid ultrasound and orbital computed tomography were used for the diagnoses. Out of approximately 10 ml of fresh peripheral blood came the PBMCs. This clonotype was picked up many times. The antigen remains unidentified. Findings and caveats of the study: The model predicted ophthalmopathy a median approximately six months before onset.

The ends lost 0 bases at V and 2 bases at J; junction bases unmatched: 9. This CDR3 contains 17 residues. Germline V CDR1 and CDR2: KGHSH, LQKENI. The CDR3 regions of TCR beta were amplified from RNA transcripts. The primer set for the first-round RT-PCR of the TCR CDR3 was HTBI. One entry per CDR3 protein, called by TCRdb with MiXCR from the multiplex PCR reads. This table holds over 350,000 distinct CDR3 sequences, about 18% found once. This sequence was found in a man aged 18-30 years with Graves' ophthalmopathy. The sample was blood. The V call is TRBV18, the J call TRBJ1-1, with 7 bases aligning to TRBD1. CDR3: CASSPPMRTGDNTEAFF. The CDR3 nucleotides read TGTGCCAGCTCACCACCGATGCGGACAGGCGATAACACTGAAGCTTTCTTT.